A single T cell receptor (beta chain) is shown here with its context. At one end, the junction sequence differs from germline, possibly due to a read error. This record belongs to a study of blood T cell repertoires in COVID-19. Study details: Sample material is recorded as cDNA or gDNA derived from T cells, B-cell-depleted T cells, or PBMCs.

The germline V gene has CDR1 MDHEN and CDR2 SYDVKM. The CDR3 spans 12 residues. Profiled with immunoSEQ multiplex PCR; TCRdb holds only in-frame clones, not every one. The repertoire holds more than 450,000 clones, roughly nine tenths seen once, with approximately 0.7% in the top ten. The participants were between about 18 and 95 years old and came from about two dozen US areas. Donors were grouped by their self-reported clinical history. Before being deemed recovered, Cohort 3 donors had two negative PCRs, clearance, or symptom resolution. The sequence came from a young woman who had recovered from COVID-19. Sequencing was done on a sample of PBMCs or T cells enriched from blood (not recorded which). This chain joins TRBV28 and TRBJ1-2; D not certain. The CDR3 sequence is CASSLPLYDYTF. As DNA, the CDR3 is TGTGCCAGCAGTTTACCGCTCTATGACTACACCTTC.